This T cell receptor beta chain was identified in a study of blood T cell repertoires in COVID-19. Overall study: Whether acute or convalescent, the COVID-19 samples came from the United States, Italy and Spain. Nucleic acid was either cDNA or gDNA, and it came from T cells, B-cell-depleted T cells, or PBMCs.

The CDR3 totals 14 residues. CDR1 and CDR2 from the germline V gene are LNHDA and SQIVND (reference sequence). The V segment lost 9 bases and the J segment 3 bases; nucleotides outside the gene matches: 7. Produced via immunoSEQ multiplex PCR; TCRdb's table is partial and in-frame only. The sample yields 65,000 to 75,000 clones, about 81% seen once. The chain uses TRBV19 and TRBJ1-5; 8 nucleotides align to TRBD1. The sample consisted of peripheral blood. This TCR came from a man aged 80 or over with acute or convalescent COVID-19. CDR3 amino acids: CASTKDRVNQPQHF. CDR3 DNA: TGTGCCAGCACCAAGGACAGGGTCAATCAGCCCCAGCATTTT.